The clone carrying this TCR beta chain came up many times. Each CDR3 protein gets one entry after TCRdb re-called the reads with MiXCR. This sample has 250,000 or so distinct CDR3 sequences, with under 30% found just once. The data derive from a study of kidney transplant recipient with SARS-CoV-2 infection. V lost 5 bases and J lost 4, with 23 bases in between. The CDR3 spans 17 residues. In germline, CDR1 is MNHNS, CDR2 SASEGT. The sequencing here drew on a blood sample, taken at baseline and between days 110 and 120 from a kidney transplant recipient. This clonotype was sampled from a male patient between 25 and 39 years old who had COVID-19 and was a kidney transplant recipient. Some T cells may be supplied by the graft donor. The gene calls are TRBV6-1 and TRBJ1-2; no clear D gene. Here the CDR3 DNA reads TGTGCCAGCAGTCCAAAGTGCTCTATGCGAAAGACCTATGGCTACACCTTC. It translates to CASSPKCSMRKTYGYTF.